This paragraph covers one TCR beta chain sequence. V was shortened by 2 bases and J by 5 bases, with 12 bases between the two germline ends. This CDR3 spans 14 amino acids. Germline CDR1 reads MGHDK; CDR2 reads SYGVNS. Data came from immunoSEQ multiplex PCR; TCRdb stores just in-frame clones and leaves some out. Among 130,000 or so clones listed, 65% to 85% were seen once. This specimen belongs to a study of blood T cell repertoires in COVID-19. The sample consisted of peripheral blood. V gene TRBV25-1 combines with J gene TRBJ1-2, with D perhaps TRBD1 (6 bases). This TCR derives from a woman in her seventies with acute or convalescent COVID-19. The CDR3 loop is CASSETGFWYGYTF. The CDR3, as DNA: TGTGCCAGCAGTGAAACAGGGTTCTGGTATGGCTACACCTTC.